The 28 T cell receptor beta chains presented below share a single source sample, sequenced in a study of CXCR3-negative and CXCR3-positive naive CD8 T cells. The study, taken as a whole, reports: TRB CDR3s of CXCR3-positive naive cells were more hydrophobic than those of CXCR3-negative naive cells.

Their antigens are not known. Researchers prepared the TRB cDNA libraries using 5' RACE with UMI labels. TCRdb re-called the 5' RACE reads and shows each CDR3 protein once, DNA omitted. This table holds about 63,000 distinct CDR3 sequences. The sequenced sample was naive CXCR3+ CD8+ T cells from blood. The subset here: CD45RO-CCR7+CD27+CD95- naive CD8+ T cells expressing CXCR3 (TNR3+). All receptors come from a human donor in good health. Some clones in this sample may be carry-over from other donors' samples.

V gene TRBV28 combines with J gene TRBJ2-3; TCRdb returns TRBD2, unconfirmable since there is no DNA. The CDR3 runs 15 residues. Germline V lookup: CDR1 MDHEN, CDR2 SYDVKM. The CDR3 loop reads CASTPIAEGTDTQYF. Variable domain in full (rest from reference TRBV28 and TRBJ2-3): DVKVTQSSRYLVKRTGEKVFLECVQDMDHENMFWYRQDPGLGLRLIYFSYDVKMKEKGDIPEGYSVSREKKERFSLILESASTNQTSMYLCASTPIAEGTDTQYFGPGTRLTVL.

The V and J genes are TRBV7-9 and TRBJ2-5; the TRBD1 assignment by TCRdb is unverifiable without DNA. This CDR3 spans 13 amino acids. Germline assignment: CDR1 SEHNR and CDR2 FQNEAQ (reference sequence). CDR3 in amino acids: CASSNGPGKTQYF. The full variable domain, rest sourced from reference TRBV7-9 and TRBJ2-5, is DTGVSQNPRHKITKRGQNVTFRCDPISEHNRLYWYRQTLGQGPEFLTYFQNEAQLEKSRLLSDRFSAERPKGSFSTLEIQRTEQGDSAMYLCASSNGPGKTQYFGPGTRLLVL.

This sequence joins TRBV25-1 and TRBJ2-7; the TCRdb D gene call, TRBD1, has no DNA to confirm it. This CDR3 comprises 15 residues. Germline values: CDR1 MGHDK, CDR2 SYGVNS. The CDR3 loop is CASSEGERGRREQYF.

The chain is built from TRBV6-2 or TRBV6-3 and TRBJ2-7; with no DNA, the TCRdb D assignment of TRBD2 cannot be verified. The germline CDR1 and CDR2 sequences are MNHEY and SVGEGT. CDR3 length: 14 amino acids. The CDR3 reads CASSYGFEAGEQYF.

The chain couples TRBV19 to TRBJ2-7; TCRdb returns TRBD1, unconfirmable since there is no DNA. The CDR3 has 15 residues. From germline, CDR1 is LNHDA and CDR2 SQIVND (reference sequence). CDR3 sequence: CASSIATGKVYEQYF.

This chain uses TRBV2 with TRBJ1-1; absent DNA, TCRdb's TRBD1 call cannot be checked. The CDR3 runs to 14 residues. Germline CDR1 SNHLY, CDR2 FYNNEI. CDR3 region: CASSEAVGGTEAFF.

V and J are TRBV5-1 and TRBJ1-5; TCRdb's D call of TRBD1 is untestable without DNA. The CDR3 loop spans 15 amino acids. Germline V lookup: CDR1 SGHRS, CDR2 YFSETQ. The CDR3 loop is CASSFGQGVDQPQHF.

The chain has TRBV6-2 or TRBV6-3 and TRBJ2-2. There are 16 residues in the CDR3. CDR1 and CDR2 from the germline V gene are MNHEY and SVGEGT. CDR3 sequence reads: CASSYSTETNTGELFF.

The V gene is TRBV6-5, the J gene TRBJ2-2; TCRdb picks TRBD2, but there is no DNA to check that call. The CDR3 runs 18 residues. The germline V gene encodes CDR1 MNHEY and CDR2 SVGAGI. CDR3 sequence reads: CASTGTSGGSSNTGELFF.

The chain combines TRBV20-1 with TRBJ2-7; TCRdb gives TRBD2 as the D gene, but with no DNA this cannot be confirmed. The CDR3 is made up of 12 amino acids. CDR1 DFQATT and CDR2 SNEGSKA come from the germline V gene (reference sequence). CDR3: CSAREEGLEQYF.

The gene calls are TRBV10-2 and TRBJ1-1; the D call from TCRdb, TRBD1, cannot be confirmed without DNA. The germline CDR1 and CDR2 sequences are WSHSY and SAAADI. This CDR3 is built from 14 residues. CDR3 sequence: CASSETGENTEAFF.

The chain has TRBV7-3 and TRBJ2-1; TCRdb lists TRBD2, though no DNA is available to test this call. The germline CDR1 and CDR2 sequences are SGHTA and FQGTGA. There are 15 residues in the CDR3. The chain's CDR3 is CASSEDAGSYNEQFF.

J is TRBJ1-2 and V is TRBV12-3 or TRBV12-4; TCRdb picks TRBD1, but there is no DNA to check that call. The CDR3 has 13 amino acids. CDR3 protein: CASSLMAGYGYTF.

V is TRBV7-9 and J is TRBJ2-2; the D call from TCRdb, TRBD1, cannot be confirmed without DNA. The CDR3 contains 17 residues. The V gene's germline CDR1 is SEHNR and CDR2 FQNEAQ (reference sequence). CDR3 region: CASSSTGTGDSTGELFF.

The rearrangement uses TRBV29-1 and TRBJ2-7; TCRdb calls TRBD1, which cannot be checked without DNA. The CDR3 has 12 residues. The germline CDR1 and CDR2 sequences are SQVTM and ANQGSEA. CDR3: CSVGGPPYEQYF.

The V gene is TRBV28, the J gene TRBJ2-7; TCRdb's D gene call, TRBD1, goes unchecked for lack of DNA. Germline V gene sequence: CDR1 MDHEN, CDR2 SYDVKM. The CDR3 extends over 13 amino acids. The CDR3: CASIGPFHLEQYF.

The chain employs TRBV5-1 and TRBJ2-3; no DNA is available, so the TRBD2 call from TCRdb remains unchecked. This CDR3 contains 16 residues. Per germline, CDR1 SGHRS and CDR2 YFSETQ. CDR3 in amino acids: CASSGLTSGVTDTQYF.

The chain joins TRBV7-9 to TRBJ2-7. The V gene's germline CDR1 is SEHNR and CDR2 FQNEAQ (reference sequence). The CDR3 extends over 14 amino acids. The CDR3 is CASSLSLKPWGQYF.

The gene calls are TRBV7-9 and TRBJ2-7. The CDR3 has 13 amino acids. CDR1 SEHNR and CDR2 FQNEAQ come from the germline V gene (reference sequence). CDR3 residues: CASSLVAGSEQYF.

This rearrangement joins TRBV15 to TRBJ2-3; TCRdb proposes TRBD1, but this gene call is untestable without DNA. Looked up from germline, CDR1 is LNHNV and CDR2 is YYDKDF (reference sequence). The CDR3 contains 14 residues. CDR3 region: CATRDGGESDTQYF. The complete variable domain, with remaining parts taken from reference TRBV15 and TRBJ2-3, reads DAMVIQNPRYQVTQFGKPVTLSCSQTLNHNVMYWYQQKSSQAPKLLFHYYDKDFNNEADTPDNFQSRRPNTSFCFLDIRSPGLGDTAMYLCATRDGGESDTQYFGPGTRLTVL.

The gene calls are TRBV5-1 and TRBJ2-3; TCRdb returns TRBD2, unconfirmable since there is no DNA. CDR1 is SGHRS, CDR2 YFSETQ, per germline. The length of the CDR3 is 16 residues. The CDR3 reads CASSLNRDSPTDTQYF.

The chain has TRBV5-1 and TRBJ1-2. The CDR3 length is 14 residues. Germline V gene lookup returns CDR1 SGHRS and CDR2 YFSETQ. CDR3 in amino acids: CASSLVGIDDGYTF.

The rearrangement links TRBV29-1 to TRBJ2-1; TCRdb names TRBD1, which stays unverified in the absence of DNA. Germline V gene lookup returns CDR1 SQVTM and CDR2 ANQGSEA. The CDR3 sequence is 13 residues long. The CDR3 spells CSASGAAYNEQFF.

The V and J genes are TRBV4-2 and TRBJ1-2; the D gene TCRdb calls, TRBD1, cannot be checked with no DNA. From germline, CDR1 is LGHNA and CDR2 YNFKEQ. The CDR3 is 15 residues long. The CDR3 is CASSQDGQGSYGYTF.

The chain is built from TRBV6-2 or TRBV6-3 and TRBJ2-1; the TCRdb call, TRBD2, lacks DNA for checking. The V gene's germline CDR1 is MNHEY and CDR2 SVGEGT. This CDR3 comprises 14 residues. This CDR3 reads CATGAGTSYNEQFF.

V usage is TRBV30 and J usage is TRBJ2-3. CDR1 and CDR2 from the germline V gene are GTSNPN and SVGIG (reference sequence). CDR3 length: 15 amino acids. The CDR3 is CAWSSETDLGDTQYF.

The CDR3 reads CSVPGLQSYNEQFF. The chain carries TRBV29-1 and TRBJ2-1; TCRdb calls TRBD2, which cannot be checked without DNA. This CDR3 contains 14 residues. Germline-derived CDR1 and CDR2 are SQVTM and ANQGSEA.

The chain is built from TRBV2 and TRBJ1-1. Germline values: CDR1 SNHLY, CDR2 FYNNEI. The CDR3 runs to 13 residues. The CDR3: CASSPASGTEAFF. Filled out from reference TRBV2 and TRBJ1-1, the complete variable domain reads EPEVTQTPSHQVTQMGQEVILRCVPISNHLYFYWYRQILGQKVEFLVSFYNNEISEKSEIFDDQFSVERPDGSNFTLKIRSTKLEDSAMYFCASSPASGTEAFFGQGTRLTVV.